The entry below describes one T cell receptor beta chain. Its antigen remains unknown. Some second doses came at about 4 weeks and others at about 12 weeks; these were pooled. This record comes from a study of T cell responses to AZD1222 COVID-19 vaccine. Study-wide results and limits: The donors showed a predominance of white British ancestry and of females, with possible underestimation of clonal diversity. With dominance at 160-218 and 743-854, vaccine-associated CD4 TCRs spanned spike. At study baseline, merely more than 5 AZD1222 recipients were seropositive.

After removal of 5 bases from V and 3 bases from J, the junction contained 13 bases not matched to a gene. Germline-derived CDR1 and CDR2 are MNHEY and SMNVEV (reference sequence). CDR3 length: 17 amino acids. The repertoire was sequenced with immunoSEQ multiplex PCR; TCRdb's copy has only in-frame clones and lacks some. The sample has roughly 120,000 clones, around 89% seen once. The sample was peripheral blood, taken 28 days after the second AZD1222 dose. V usage is TRBV27 and J usage is TRBJ2-3; 8 bases are shared with TRBD2. The source of this sequence is an adult who received the AZD1222 COVID-19 vaccine. The DNA of the CDR3 is TGTGCCAGCAGTCCAACCGGGAGCGGGGGTCGGACAGATACGCAGTATTTT. Translating it yields CASSPTGSGGRTDTQYF.